This T cell receptor beta chain was sequenced during a study of STAT5B mutations in CD4+ large granular lymphocyte leukemia. Unmatched junction bases numbered 9, after V lost 4 bases and J lost 0 bases. The length of the CDR3 is 17 residues. Sequenced by immunoSEQ multiplex PCR; TCRdb stores in-frame clones only, minus some. Here the sample spans 40,000 to 45,000 clones, 81% being singletons. The receptor comes from a human donor in good health. The chain has TRBV5-3 and TRBJ2-3; 9 bases agree with TRBD2. TRBV5-3 is an ORF; its function is uncertain. The sample taken for sequencing was CD4+ T cells from blood buffy coats. Written as DNA, the CDR3 is TGTGCCAGAAGCCCACCCCTTACTAGCGGGAGCACAGATACGCAGTATTTT. Protein: CARSPPLTSGSTDTQYF.